This T cell receptor beta chain was sequenced during a study of vaccination and CD4 T cells after COVID-19. The overall study: Overlapping spike peptides served as the stimulus for the cells. These peptides came from SARS-CoV-2 and from the common cold coronaviruses HCoV-NL63, HCoV-OC43 and HCoV-229E.

With regard to this clonotype: What it recognizes is unknown.

As for treatment: 10-day PBMC culture with coronavirus spike peptide pools or control peptides (ViraFEST assay). Before TCRs were sequenced, ViraFEST expanded antigen-specific T cells with peptide pools. The Oncomine TCR Beta short-read assay sequenced DNA from cultured CD4+ T cells. From cultured CD4+ T cells, genomic DNA was extracted. TCRdb reprocessed the PCR reads with MiXCR, giving one entry per CDR3 protein. Among fewer than 12,000 distinct CDR3 sequences, 60% to 65% were seen once, and the ten largest hold roughly 33%. This CDR3 is built from 14 residues. CDR1 is KGHDR and CDR2 is SFDVKD in the germline V gene. Trimming left V 5 bases short and J 6 bases short, with 14 bases between.

Input material: CD4+ T cells from blood, cultured in vitro. This sequence joins TRBV24-1 and TRBJ2-3; D possibly corresponds to TRBD2 (5 bases). This receptor was taken from a human donor who had recovered from COVID-19. The CDR3 coding sequence is TGTGCCACCAGTGTCTCCGGCTCGGGGGATACGCAGTATTTT. As protein: CATSVSGSGDTQYF.